Listed below are T cell receptor beta chains from one sample, sequenced in a study of cytomegalovirus exposure and HLA in healthy donors. The protocol was immunoSEQ multiplex PCR, while the TCRdb copy is restricted to in-frame clones and leaves out a portion. This listing includes just over 200,000 clones. Sequenced sample: PBMCs. These receptors all stem from a girl aged 2 to 9 in good health and CMV-seropositive. Both conserved end residues are part of each CDR3. Each record gives: D gene, V gene, J gene, CDR3 protein, CDR3 DNA. D genes are given only for firm matches.

>NA|TRBV27|TRBJ2-6
CASSLSSGGANVLTF
TGTGCCAGCAGTTTATCCTCGGGGGGGGCCAACGTCCTGACTTTC
>NA|TRBV4-1|TRBJ1-5
CASSQDRGYSNQPQHF
TGCGCCAGCAGCCAAGACAGGGGATATAGCAATCAGCCCCAGCATTTT
>TRBD2|TRBV2|TRBJ2-2
CASGLAATGELFF
TGTGCCAGCGGACTAGCGGCCACCGGGGAGCTGTTTTTT
>NA|TRBV28|TRBJ1-5
CASSLGISVNQPQHF
TGTGCCAGCAGTTTAGGTATTTCAGTCAATCAGCCCCAGCATTTT
>NA|TRBV27|TRBJ2-5
CASSPTILGETQYF
TGTGCCAGCAGTCCCACTATTTTGGGAGAGACCCAGTACTTC
>TRBD2|TRBV6-5|TRBJ2-5
CASRLTSVQETQYF
TGTGCCAGCAGGCTAACTAGCGTCCAAGAGACCCAGTACTTC
>NA|TRBV5-1|TRBJ2-4
CASSLVAGEAKNIQYF
TGCGCCAGCAGCTTGGTCGCAGGGGAGGCCAAAAACATTCAGTACTTC
>TRBD2|TRBV15|TRBJ2-5
CATSSPGERERQPQETQYF
TGTGCCACCAGCAGCCCCGGCGAGCGGGAGCGCCAACCACAAGAGACCCAGTACTTC
>NA|TRBV21-1|TRBJ2-7
CASSKGVVSYEQYF
TGTGCCAGCAGCAAAGGAGTGGTTTCCTACGAGCAGTACTTC
>TRBD2|TRBV18|TRBJ2-5
CASSPSGGTGEKTQYF
TGTGCCAGCTCACCCTCCGGGGGGACCGGCGAAAAGACCCAGTACTTC
>NA|TRBV7-9|TRBJ2-2
CASSLPRQWGELFF
TGTGCCAGCAGCTTACCGAGGCAATGGGGGGAGCTGTTTTTT
>TRBD1|TRBV6-5|TRBJ1-2
CASTKNQDRGGYTF
TGTGCCAGCACCAAAAACCAGGACAGGGGCGGCTACACCTTC
>NA|TRBV15|TRBJ1-5
CATSRVGEGNQPQHF
TGTGCCACCAGCAGAGTAGGGGAGGGGAATCAGCCCCAGCATTTT
>TRBD2|TRBV5-1|TRBJ2-2
CASSLTSGSSAGELFF
TGCGCCAGCAGCTTAACTAGCGGGAGTTCCGCCGGGGAGCTGTTTTTT
>NA|TRBV18|TRBJ2-5
CASSVGEQETQYF
TGTGCCAGCTCAGTGGGAGAACAAGAGACCCAGTACTTC
>NA|TRBV27|TRBJ2-4
CASSRSRGSKNIQYF
TGTGCCAGCAGTCGGTCTCGGGGGTCCAAAAACATTCAGTACTTC
>NA|TRBV15|TRBJ2-5
CATSLGGRTGETQYF
TGTGCCACCAGCCTCGGCGGCCGGACGGGGGAGACCCAGTACTTC
>TRBD1|TRBV30|TRBJ2-1
CACPQTGSSYNEQFF
TGTGCCTGCCCCCAGACAGGGAGCTCCTACAATGAGCAGTTCTTC
>TRBD2|TRBV4-2|TRBJ2-7
CASSQATSGRYEQYF
TGTGCCAGCAGCCAGGCGACTAGCGGGAGATACGAGCAGTACTTC
>NA|TRBV6-5|TRBJ1-2
CASRIQGGEGYTF
TGTGCCAGCAGGATACAGGGAGGGGAAGGCTACACCTTC
>TRBD1|TRBV28|TRBJ2-2
CASSKQGAQDTGELFF
TGTGCCAGCAGTAAACAGGGGGCGCAGGACACCGGGGAGCTGTTTTTT
>NA|TRBV18|TRBJ1-1
CASSPRGGAMVEAFF
TGTGCCAGCTCACCACGTGGTGGGGCCATGGTGGAAGCTTTCTTT
>TRBD2|TRBV28|TRBJ2-5
CASRETSGSERETQYF
TGTGCCAGCAGAGAGACTAGCGGGAGCGAGCGGGAGACCCAGTACTTC
>TRBD2|TRBV5-6|TRBJ2-3
CASSHTSVDTQYF
TGTGCCAGCAGCCATACTAGCGTCGATACGCAGTATTTT
>TRBD2|TRBV5-1|TRBJ2-2
CASSLTSGTYLNTGELFF
TGCGCCAGCAGCTTGACTAGCGGGACATACCTGAACACCGGGGAGCTGTTTTTT
>NA|TRBV4-2|TRBJ2-3
CASSQEGGDTQYF
TGTGCCAGCAGCCAAGAAGGGGGAGATACGCAGTATTTT
>TRBD2|TRBV19|TRBJ2-7
CASSAGAAYEQYF
TGTGCCAGTTCCGCGGGAGCCGCCTACGAGCAGTACTTC
>NA|TRBV6-5|TRBJ1-6
CASSYSMTANSPLHF
TGTGCCAGCAGTTACTCAATGACAGCGAATTCACCCCTCCACTTT
>NA|TRBV15|TRBJ2-1
CATSSTNPPTQFF
TGTGCCACCAGCAGTACCAATCCTCCAACACAGTTCTTC
>NA|TRBV7-2|TRBJ2-1
CASISTGAGKYNEQFF
TGTGCCAGCATTTCGACGGGTGCGGGAAAGTACAATGAGCAGTTCTTC
>TRBD2|TRBV7-9|TRBJ2-5
CASSLLLAGQETQYF
TGTGCCAGCAGCCTACTCCTAGCGGGGCAAGAGACCCAGTACTTC
>TRBD1|TRBV7-9|TRBJ1-2
CASSKSSTGYPGYTF
TGTGCCAGCAGCAAATCTTCGACAGGGTACCCTGGCTACACCTTC
>TRBD1|TRBV27|TRBJ1-3
CASSALGTGGNTIYF
TGTGCCAGCAGTGCCTTAGGGACAGGTGGAAACACCATATATTTT
>NA|TRBV15|TRBJ2-1
CATSRDRRSLNEQFF
TGTGCCACCAGCAGAGATCGTAGGAGTTTGAATGAGCAGTTCTTC
>TRBD1|TRBV28|TRBJ1-5
CASSHTDRGPHQPQHF
TGTGCCAGCAGTCACACGGACAGGGGGCCCCATCAGCCCCAGCATTTT
>NA|TRBV10-3|TRBJ2-5
CATGLETQYF
TGTGCTACGGGTCTGGAGACCCAGTACTTC
>NA|TRBV28|TRBJ2-5
CASSGVTGTQYF
TGTGCCAGCAGTGGGGTCACAGGTACCCAGTACTTC
>NA|TRBV11-2|TRBJ2-7
CASSLTDRSYEQYF
TGTGCCAGCAGCTTGACAGATCGCTCCTACGAGCAGTACTTC
>NA|TRBV5-1|TRBJ2-1
CASSPRREHEQFF
TGCGCCAGCAGCCCGCGAAGAGAGCATGAGCAGTTCTTC
>TRBD1|TRBV7-9|TRBJ2-7
CASSSGTAPRPEYF
TGTGCCAGCAGCTCCGGGACAGCTCCTCGACCGGAGTACTTC
>TRBD2|TRBV29-1|TRBJ2-2
CSDRLAGANTGELFF
TGCAGCGACAGACTAGCGGGAGCGAACACCGGGGAGCTGTTTTTT
>TRBD2|TRBV10-1|TRBJ2-1
CASSLRTSGTHEQFF
TGCGCCAGCAGTCTACGGACTAGCGGGACCCATGAGCAGTTCTTC
>NA|TRBV2|TRBJ2-5
CASSGEALETQYF
TGTGCCAGCAGTGGGGAGGCTTTAGAGACCCAGTACTTC
>TRBD1|TRBV30|TRBJ1-1
CAWSGTGTNTEAFF
TGTGCCTGGAGCGGGACAGGGACGAACACTGAAGCTTTCTTT
>TRBD1|TRBV15|TRBJ1-2
CATSSLRGRFYGYTF
TGTGCCACCAGCAGTTTGAGGGGGCGCTTCTATGGCTACACCTTC
>TRBD2|TRBV7-2|TRBJ2-5
CASSLAASGSGETQYF
TGTGCCAGCAGCTTAGCAGCTAGCGGGAGCGGAGAGACCCAGTACTTC
>NA|TRBV10-2|TRBJ2-7
CASSESASTEQYF
TGCGCCAGCAGTGAGTCAGCTAGCACCGAGCAGTACTTC
>NA|TRBV6-1|TRBJ1-5
CASSTIRRQGQPQHF
TGTGCCAGCAGTACCATCCGACGGCAGGGTCAGCCCCAGCATTTT
>NA|TRBV30|TRBJ1-4
CAWSVSPSRRGEKLFF
TGTGCCTGGAGTGTAAGCCCCTCCAGGAGGGGAGAAAAACTGTTTTTT
>NA|TRBV19|TRBJ1-5
CASSPSLNQPQHF
TGTGCCAGTAGTCCCTCCCTAAATCAGCCCCAGCATTTT
>NA|TRBV28|TRBJ1-1
CASSADRDTEAFF
TGTGCCAGCAGCGCCGACAGAGACACTGAAGCTTTCTTT
>TRBD1|TRBV7-9|TRBJ1-2
CASSLASGGQGYTF
TGTGCCAGCAGCTTAGCTTCAGGGGGCCAAGGCTACACCTTC
>NA|TRBV5-4|TRBJ2-3
CASSPEVTDTQYF
TGTGCCAGCAGCCCCGAGGTAACAGATACGCAGTATTTT
>TRBD2|TRBV6-1|TRBJ2-1
CASSESLAGAQFF
TGTGCCAGCAGTGAAAGTCTAGCGGGGGCACAGTTCTTC
>NA|TRBV11-2|TRBJ1-2
CASSYGVWEANYGYTF
TGTGCCAGCAGCTATGGTGTATGGGAGGCTAACTATGGCTACACCTTC
>NA|TRBV14|TRBJ2-1
CASSQVLYQQFF
TGTGCCAGCAGCCAAGTCCTCTACCAGCAGTTCTTC
>TRBD2|TRBV28|TRBJ2-7
CASSLGGLYYEQYF
TGTGCCAGCAGTTTGGGGGGACTATACTACGAGCAGTACTTC